These 29 T cell receptor beta chains share one sample of origin, sequenced in a study of chemoradiotherapy in HPV16-positive cancers. Profiled with immunoSEQ multiplex PCR; TCRdb holds only in-frame clones, not every one. This table has approximately 13,000 clones, 76% appearing once. Specimen collection occurred from a patient who underwent chemoradiotherapy. The receptors come from a human donor with HPV-associated anogenital cancer.

The chain combines TRBV28 with TRBJ2-6; 10 positions match TRBD1. CDR3 size: 18 residues. The V segment lost 6 bases and the J segment 0 bases; nucleotides outside the gene matches: 8. Per the germline V gene, CDR1 is MDHEN and CDR2 is SYDVKM. CDR3 amino acids: CASRGRDRGFSGANVLTF. CDR3 nucleotide sequence: TGTGCCAGCAGGGGCCGGGACAGGGGCTTCTCTGGGGCCAACGTCCTGACTTTC.

The rearrangement uses TRBV25-1 and TRBJ2-1, with D maybe TRBD2 (7 bases). V shed 2 bases and J shed 5 bases, with 10 bases lying between them. Germline CDR1 and CDR2: MGHDK and SYGVNS. The CDR3 contains 14 residues. CDR3 in amino acids: CASSERGTNNEQFF. The CDR3 coding sequence is TGTGCCAGCAGTGAAAGGGGGACTAACAATGAGCAGTTCTTC. The entire variable domain, with the rest obtained from reference TRBV25-1 and TRBJ2-1, is as follows: EADIYQTPRYLVIGTGKKITLECSQTMGHDKMYWYQQDPGMELHLIHYSYGVNSTEKGDLSSESTVSRIRTEHFPLTLESARPSHTSQYLCASSERGTNNEQFFGPGTRLTVL.

The rearrangement links TRBV10-3 to TRBJ2-3; no clear D. From germline, CDR1 is ENHRY and CDR2 SYGVKD. The CDR3 covers 17 residues. V lost 2 bases, J lost 1 base, and 16 bases lay in between. CDR3 nucleotides: TGTGCCATCAGTGAGCCTGACCGTACTGGGGGCACAGATACGCAGTATTTT. This sequence encodes CAISEPDRTGGTDTQYF.

This clone was counted between two and nine times. The V call is TRBV5-1, the J call TRBJ2-5; TRBD1 aligns across 9 bases. The V and J ends lost 3 bases and 4 bases, in that order; junction bases with no gene match: 7. This CDR3 is built from 15 residues. In germline, CDR1 is SGHRS, CDR2 YFSETQ. The CDR3 DNA reads as TGCGCCAGCAGCTGGCCGGGACAGGGAGGAGAGACCCAGTACTTC. This translates into CASSWPGQGGETQYF.

CDR3 sequence reads: CAWSQPRASTNEKLFF. In DNA form, the CDR3 reads TGTGCCTGGAGTCAACCAAGAGCCTCAACTAATGAAAAACTGTTTTTT. The chain couples TRBV30 to TRBJ1-4; D is unclear. Between the trimmed V and J ends, which lost 2 bases and 0 bases, there was a span of 13 bases. CDR1 and CDR2 (germline): GTSNPN, SVGIG (reference sequence). The CDR3 loop spans 16 amino acids.

The chain has TRBV7-2 and TRBJ1-2, with D perhaps matching TRBD1 (5 bases). This CDR3 is built from 16 residues. V was trimmed by 5 bases and J by 0 bases, leaving 16 bases between them. Germline lookup yields CDR1 SGHTA and CDR2 FQGNSA. For the CDR3, the DNA is TGTGCCAGCAGCAGACCTTGGGGGGGAGCTAACTATGGCTACACCTTC. Its translation is CASSRPWGGANYGYTF.

V usage is TRBV30 and J usage is TRBJ2-7; 7 nucleotides line up with TRBD2. V lost 2 bases to trimming and J lost 5 bases; unmatched junction nucleotides: 9. The CDR3 loop spans 14 amino acids. Germline CDR1 reads GTSNPN; CDR2 reads SVGIG (reference sequence). This CDR3 is CAWSFGLVNDEQYF. The CDR3 DNA reads as TGTGCCTGGAGTTTCGGACTAGTGAATGACGAGCAGTACTTC.

The CDR3 protein is CASSYSIGAHEQFF. The CDR3 DNA follows: TGTGCCAGCAGTTACTCGATAGGGGCCCATGAGCAGTTCTTC. This chain joins TRBV6-5 and TRBJ2-1; D might be TRBD1 (5 bases). V gave up 0 bases and J gave up 8 bases, with 11 bases separating them. CDR1 and CDR2 (germline): MNHEY, SVGAGI. This CDR3 contains 14 residues.

The chain couples TRBV6-1 to TRBJ2-1, with a weak D call TRBD1 (6 bases). The V end lost 6 bases, the J end lost 8 bases, and 20 bases lay between the germline ends. Germline-derived CDR1 and CDR2 are MNHNS and SASEGT. The CDR3 loop spans 15 amino acids. This chain's CDR3 is CASSEGQGTTDEQFF. DNA of the CDR3: TGTGCCAGCAGCGAGGGGCAGGGGACAACGGATGAGCAGTTCTTC.

The chain has TRBV23-1 and TRBJ2-1, with D unresolved. TRBV23-1 is classed as an ORF, of uncertain function. The CDR3 spans 16 residues. V lost 6 bases to trimming and J lost 0 bases, with 15 bases between them. Written as DNA, the CDR3 is TGCGCCAGCAGACCTTGGGCGGAAAGCTCCTACAATGAGCAGTTCTTC. Amino acids: CASRPWAESSYNEQFF.

J is TRBJ1-2 and V is TRBV5-1, with D maybe TRBD1 (6 bases). The CDR3 covers 15 residues. Trimming took off 3 bases at V and 2 bases at J, with 14 bases between the two ends. Germline V gene data show CDR1 as SGHRS and CDR2 as YFSETQ. For the CDR3, the DNA is TGCGCCAGCAGCTCGAGTGGAGGACAGAACTATGGCTACACCTTC. This sequence encodes CASSSSGGQNYGYTF.

This chain joins TRBV9 and TRBJ1-2; unclear D gene. V lost 2 bases and J lost 1, with 3 bases in between. Per germline, CDR1 SGDLS and CDR2 YYNGEE. This CDR3 is built from 12 residues. The chain's CDR3 is CASSVFNYGYTF. CDR3 DNA sequence: TGTGCCAGCAGCGTTTTTAACTATGGCTACACCTTC.

V and J are TRBV29-1 and TRBJ1-4, with 9 nucleotides matching TRBD1. Germline V gene sequence: CDR1 SQVTM, CDR2 ANQGSEA. The CDR3 loop spans 14 amino acids. Trimming cost V 6 bases and J 5 bases; bases outside gene matches: 7. The CDR3 loop reads CSVARTGENEKLFF. The CDR3 DNA reads TGCAGCGTCGCACGGACAGGGGAAAATGAAAAACTGTTTTTT.

This clone was seen a handful of times. This sequence joins TRBV7-2 and TRBJ2-7; 9 positions match TRBD1. The CDR3 loop spans 14 amino acids. Germline values: CDR1 SGHTA, CDR2 FQGNSA. With 4 bases clipped from V and 4 bases from J, the junction kept 5 bases outside the gene matches. The CDR3, as DNA: TGTGCCAGCAGCTCCCTGGACAGGGGATACGAGCAGTACTTC. Residues: CASSSLDRGYEQYF.

The chain uses TRBV13 and TRBJ2-7, with D possibly matching TRBD1 (5 bases). Between the trimmed V and J ends, which lost 1 base and 4 bases, there was a span of 5 bases. From germline, CDR1 is PRHDT and CDR2 FYEKMQ (reference sequence). This CDR3 comprises 12 residues. The CDR3 loop is CASSLEGYEQYF. The CDR3 coding sequence is TGTGCCAGCAGCTTAGAGGGGTACGAGCAGTACTTC.

This rearrangement joins TRBV5-4 to TRBJ1-3, with D hard to call. Trimming pared 6 bases from V and 0 bases from J, leaving 16 bases between. This CDR3 spans 16 amino acids. Germline values: CDR1 SGHNT, CDR2 YYREEE (reference sequence). The CDR3 nucleotides read TGTGCCAGCACCTCCGGCTCCAGCCGCTCTGGAAACACCATATATTTT. Translation gives CASTSGSSRSGNTIYF.

V usage is TRBV13 and J usage is TRBJ1-2, with TRBD1 as a possible D gene (5 bases). The V gene's germline CDR1 is PRHDT and CDR2 FYEKMQ (reference sequence). This CDR3 region has 15 residues. Trimming left V 5 bases short and J 3 bases short, with 16 bases between. The CDR3 region is CASSRGRGVDYGYTF. The CDR3, as DNA: TGTGCCAGCAGCCGAGGTCGAGGGGTAGACTATGGCTACACCTTC.

The chain links TRBV5-1 to TRBJ2-2, with D hard to call. The CDR3 contains 15 residues. In germline, CDR1 is SGHRS, CDR2 YFSETQ. The germline V and J ends were trimmed by 6 bases and 1 base, with 13 bases remaining between them. The chain's CDR3 is CASNRGGVNTGELFF. DNA of the CDR3: TGCGCCAGCAATCGAGGCGGCGTGAACACCGGGGAGCTGTTTTTT.

The genes are TRBV5-5 and TRBJ2-7, with 9 bases lining up with TRBD1. After removal of 4 bases from V and 4 bases from J, the junction contained 9 bases not matched to a gene. This CDR3 region has 15 residues. Germline V gives CDR1 SGHKS, CDR2 YYEKEE (reference sequence). The CDR3 DNA follows: TGTGCCAGCAGCCTCCCTGGGACAGGGACATACGAGCAGTACTTC. Its protein is CASSLPGTGTYEQYF.

The rearrangement joins TRBV9 to TRBJ1-6; a possible D gene is TRBD1 (6 bases). CDR3 length: 16 residues. V lost 3 bases to trimming and J lost 5 bases, with 15 bases between them. Germline loops: CDR1 SGDLS, CDR2 YYNGEE. DNA of the CDR3: TGTGCCAGCAGCGCCCCCCGGGGGGCCCATAATTCACCCCTCCACTTT. Translating gives CASSAPRGAHNSPLHF.

The chain joins TRBV30 to TRBJ1-1; tentative D call: TRBD1 (6 bases). CDR3 length: 13 amino acids. Germline CDR1 and CDR2: GTSNPN and SVGIG (reference sequence). V was clipped by 2 bases and J by 1 base, with 8 bases between them. Here the CDR3 reads CAWSRQENTEAFF. The DNA of the CDR3 is TGTGCCTGGAGTCGACAGGAGAACACTGAAGCTTTCTTT. The complete variable domain, with remaining parts taken from reference TRBV30 and TRBJ1-1, reads SQTIHQWPATLVQPVGSPLSLECTVEGTSNPNLYWYRQAAGRGLQLLFYSVGIGQISSEVPQNLSASRPQDRQFILSSKKLLLSDSGFYLCAWSRQENTEAFFGQGTRLTVV.

The chain carries TRBV4-1 and TRBJ2-1; D call uncertain. The germline V and J ends were trimmed by 1 base and 5 bases, with 9 bases remaining between them. CDR1 is MGHRA, CDR2 YSYEKL, per germline. The CDR3 consists of 14 residues. CDR3 region: CASSQGLRNNEQFF. The CDR3 bases are TGCGCCAGCAGCCAAGGTCTTAGGAACAATGAGCAGTTCTTC.

This chain links TRBV9 with TRBJ2-5; D is unresolved. V gave up 7 bases and J gave up 2 bases, with 3 bases separating them. The CDR3 is made up of 10 amino acids. Germline assignment: CDR1 SGDLS and CDR2 YYNGEE. This CDR3 is CASPQETQYF. The CDR3 DNA sequence: TGTGCCAGCCCTCAAGAGACCCAGTACTTC.

This chain joins TRBV15 and TRBJ1-5; D unclear. Germline CDR1 and CDR2: LNHNV and YYDKDF (reference sequence). V was shortened by 0 bases and J by 6 bases, with 12 bases between the two germline ends. The CDR3 spans 15 residues. For the CDR3, the DNA is TGTGCCACCAGCAGAGATCTGGGTTCGGGTCAGCCCCAGCATTTT. Protein product: CATSRDLGSGQPQHF.

This clone has just one count. The chain is built from TRBV27 and TRBJ1-6; 9 bases map to TRBD1. Trimming at V came to 0 bases and at J to 6 bases, leaving 3 bases not matched to a gene. The length of the CDR3 is 16 residues. The germline V gene encodes CDR1 MNHEY and CDR2 SMNVEV (reference sequence). The CDR3 loop reads CASSLSGTGFNSPLHF. CDR3 bases: TGTGCCAGCAGTTTATCGGGGACAGGGTTTAATTCACCCCTCCACTTT.

The rearrangement links TRBV27 to TRBJ2-4; 11 bases are a match to TRBD2. This CDR3 has 19 amino acids. Unmatched junction bases numbered 13, after V lost 0 bases and J lost 6 bases. Germline lookup yields CDR1 MNHEY and CDR2 SMNVEV (reference sequence). The DNA for the CDR3 is TGTGCCAGCAGTTTATCGCCCCCCGTAGCGGGGGGGCCAAGAAACATTCAGTACTTC. It specifies CASSLSPPVAGGPRNIQYF.

The J gene is TRBJ2-6, the V gene TRBV14, with D unclear. This CDR3 has 16 amino acids. V dropped 2 bases and J dropped 1 base, with 9 bases sitting between them. Germline CDR1 and CDR2: SGHDN and FVKESK. CDR3 coding DNA: TGTGCCAGCAGCCAATCCCTGCGTTCTGGGGCCAACGTCCTGACTTTC. Translated: CASSQSLRSGANVLTF.

The chain employs TRBV11-2 and TRBJ2-3; D possibly corresponds to TRBD1 (5 bases). Trimming took 1 base from V and 1 from J, leaving 6 bases between them. Germline CDR1 is SGHAT and CDR2 is FQNNGV. The CDR3 covers 14 residues. CDR3 sequence (DNA): TGTGCCAGCAGCTTAGCCAGGGGCACAGATACGCAGTATTTT. This translates into CASSLARGTDTQYF. The full variable domain, with the rest looked up from reference TRBV11-2 and TRBJ2-3, is EAGVAQSPRYKIIEKRQSVAFWCNPISGHATLYWYQQILGQGPKLLIQFQNNGVVDDSQLPKDRFSAERLKGVDSTLKIQPAKLEDSAVYLCASSLARGTDTQYFGPGTRLTVL.

The chain recombines TRBV18 with TRBJ2-7; tentatively, D is TRBD2 (7 bases). This CDR3 has 17 residues. CDR1 KGHSH and CDR2 LQKENI come from the germline V gene. The V end lost 2 bases, the J end lost 4 bases, and 21 bases lay between the germline ends. The DNA of the CDR3 is TGTGCCAGCTCACCAATTGGCGGGGGACAAGGGGATTACGAGCAGTACTTC. This encodes CASSPIGGGQGDYEQYF.